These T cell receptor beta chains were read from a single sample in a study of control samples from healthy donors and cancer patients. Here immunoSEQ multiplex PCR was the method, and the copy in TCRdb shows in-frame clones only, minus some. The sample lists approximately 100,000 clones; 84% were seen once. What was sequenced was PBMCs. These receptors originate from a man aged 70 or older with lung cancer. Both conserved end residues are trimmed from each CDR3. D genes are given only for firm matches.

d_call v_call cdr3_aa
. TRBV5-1 ASSLAGGAGGNTIY
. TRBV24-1 ATSETATRGGYT
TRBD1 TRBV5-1 ASSFGQGPDGYGYT
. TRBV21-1 ASSKGKGTSGGAGKTQY
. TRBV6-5 ASSFSGGYT
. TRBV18 ASSYVPPGETQY
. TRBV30 AWTHRSGYT
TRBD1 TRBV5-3 ARSGQGNEQF
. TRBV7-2 ASSLIPGSSPLH
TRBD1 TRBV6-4 ASSDLGTGIQY
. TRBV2 ASSTGTLNQPQH
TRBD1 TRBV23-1 ASSHQTGRPLSEQY
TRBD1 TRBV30 AWSVQGGNQPQH
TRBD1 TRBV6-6 ASSPKDRGGYEQY
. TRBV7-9 ASSFSHGELF
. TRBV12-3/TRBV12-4 ASRMGADTQY
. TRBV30 ASGQYPDTQY
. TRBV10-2 ASGGRGQSSYEQY
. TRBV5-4 ASSLESASYGYT
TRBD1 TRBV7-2 ASSLGGTGNQPQH
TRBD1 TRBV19 ASTGTGANSPLH
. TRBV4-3 ASSHSRGAPDTQY
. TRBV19 ASSWGGEPQH
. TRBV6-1 ASSESRVYSNQPQH
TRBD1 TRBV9 ASSEGTGRHEKLF
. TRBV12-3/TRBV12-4 ASSLEGYGYT
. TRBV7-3 ASSSGNTIY
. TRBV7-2 ASSSGGGADTQY
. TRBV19 ASSIGRVSTDTQY
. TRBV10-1 ASSESSTDTQY
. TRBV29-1 SVDGGANVLT
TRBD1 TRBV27 ASSLLGQGNQPQH
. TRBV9 ASSVSGVTDTQY
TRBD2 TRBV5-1 ASSPGLANTGELF
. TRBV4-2 ASSQEGVGEQF
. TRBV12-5 ASGLSAVTNYEQY
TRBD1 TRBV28 ASSRLGTAPGFYGYT
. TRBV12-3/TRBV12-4 ASTKLTAPQY
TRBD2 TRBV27 ASSGLAGGYFTDTQY
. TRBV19 ASSRRSGVGTDTQY
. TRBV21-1 ASSKPLPGPLSGNTIY
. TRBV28 ATAGQSLSNQPRH
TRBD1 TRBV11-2 ASSLTGTAETQY
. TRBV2 ASMIEGRRDEQY
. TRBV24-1 ATKRTATGELF
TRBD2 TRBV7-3 ASSPSGGSYEQY
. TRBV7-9 ASSTRTASGNTIY
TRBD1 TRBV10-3 AISDTGGAGNTIY
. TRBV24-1 ATTGRRGHEQY
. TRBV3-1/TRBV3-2 ASSQLHHRDEQF
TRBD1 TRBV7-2 ASSLLAGGVITGELF
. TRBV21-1 ASGPRAASSYEQY
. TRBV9 ASSVVSGGEAF